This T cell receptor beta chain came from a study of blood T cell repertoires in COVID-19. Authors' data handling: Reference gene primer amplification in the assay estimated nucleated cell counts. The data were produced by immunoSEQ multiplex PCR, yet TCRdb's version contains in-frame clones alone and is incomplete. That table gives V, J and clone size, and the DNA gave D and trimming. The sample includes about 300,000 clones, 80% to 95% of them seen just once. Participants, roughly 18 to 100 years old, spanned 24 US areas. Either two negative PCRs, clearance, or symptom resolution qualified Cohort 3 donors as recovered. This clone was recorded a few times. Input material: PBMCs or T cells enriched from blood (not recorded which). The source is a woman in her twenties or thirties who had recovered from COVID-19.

CDR3 loop: CAISESRGGRETQYF. The CDR3 DNA reads TGTGCCATCAGTGAGTCCCGGGGGGGTCGGGAGACCCAGTACTTC. V usage is TRBV10-3 and J usage is TRBJ2-5; 8 bases line up with TRBD2. The V and J ends lost 0 bases and 5 bases, in that order; junction bases with no gene match: 5. Germline V gene data show CDR1 as ENHRY and CDR2 as SYGVKD. The length of the CDR3 is 15 residues.